The next 28 T cell receptor beta chains were all read from a single sample in a study of vaccination effects on CD4 cells after COVID-19. Having been cultured for roughly 11 days, the cells underwent CD4+ T cell isolation. Participants got two doses of BNT162b2 or mRNA-1273 vaccine. Sequencing used immunoSEQ multiplex PCR; TCRdb keeps in-frame clones, though not all of them. The table has about 66,000 clones, less than 85% seen once. For these receptors, no antigen is known. Here the sequenced sample was CD4+ T cells from PBMCs cultured without peptide, taken after COVID-19 vaccination. These receptors all come from a human donor who received a COVID-19 vaccine.

The rearrangement joins TRBV10-2 to TRBJ2-5; 8 nucleotides align to TRBD1. The V and J ends lost 6 bases and 5 bases, in that order; junction bases with no gene match: 5. This CDR3 region has 13 residues. Per germline, CDR1 WSHSY and CDR2 SAAADI. The CDR3 DNA reads TGCGCCAGCAGAACAGGGGGGTTGGAGACCCAGTACTTC. Residues: CASRTGGLETQYF.

The chain carries TRBV5-3 and TRBJ2-6; 9 bases fit TRBD2. TRBV5-3 is assigned to the ORF class and has an uncertain function. The V segment lost 0 bases and the J segment 4 bases; nucleotides outside the gene matches: 17. This CDR3 comprises 21 residues. The CDR3 region is CARSLGRAGGPSIRGANVLTF. In DNA, the CDR3 is TGTGCCAGAAGCTTGGGTCGGGCGGGGGGGCCCTCAATAAGAGGGGCCAACGTCCTGACTTTC.

The chain recombines TRBV4-1 with TRBJ2-3, with TRBD1 matching 8 bases. The germline CDR1 and CDR2 sequences are MGHRA and YSYEKL. The CDR3 covers 17 residues. V trimming: 1 base; J trimming: 2 bases; junction bases outside the gene matches: 8. The CDR3 here is CASSQGITGGPTDTQYF. DNA of the CDR3: TGCGCCAGCAGCCAAGGGATCACAGGGGGTCCCACAGATACGCAGTATTTT.

This clone has only a few counts. J is TRBJ1-6 and V is TRBV6-6; no clear D. CDR1 is MNHNY and CDR2 is SVGAGI in the germline V gene (reference sequence). Trimming stripped 2 bases from V and 8 bases from J, with 10 bases between. The CDR3 covers 14 residues. The CDR3 DNA reads TGTGCCAGCAGTTACGGTGGGGATGATTCACCCCTCCACTTT. Its protein is CASSYGGDDSPLHF.

The gene calls are TRBV3-1 (or the pseudogene TRBV3-2) and TRBJ1-4; 10 bases are a match to TRBD1. J lost 7 bases, V lost 4 bases, and 6 bases had no gene match. The CDR3 loop spans 15 amino acids. Germline V gene sequence: CDR1 LGHDT, CDR2 YNNKEL (reference sequence). CDR3 loop: CASSRTGTGVEKLFF. As DNA, the CDR3 is TGTGCCAGCAGCCGTACCGGGACAGGGGTTGAAAAACTGTTTTTT.

This clone was detected a few times. The chain is built from TRBV6-5 and TRBJ1-5; 7 bases are a match to TRBD1. CDR1 and CDR2 (germline): MNHEY, SVGAGI. This CDR3 region has 12 residues. The J segment lost 8 bases and the V segment lost 8 bases, leaving 6 bases of the junction unmatched. The CDR3 sequence is CASGRGLEPQHF. The DNA of the CDR3 is TGTGCCAGCGGGAGGGGGCTGGAGCCCCAGCATTTT.

This rearrangement joins TRBV25-1 to TRBJ1-4; D unclear. This CDR3 spans 15 amino acids. In germline, CDR1 is MGHDK, CDR2 SYGVNS. The V gene lost 1 base and the J gene lost 0 bases, with 6 bases spanning the gap. Written as DNA, the CDR3 is TGTGCCAGCAGTGAATCGACAACAACTAATGAAAAACTGTTTTTT. It is translated as CASSESTTTNEKLFF.

The rearrangement links TRBV7-8 to TRBJ2-2; 10 bases are a match to TRBD1. The CDR3 spans 18 residues. The germline CDR1 and CDR2 sequences are SGHVS and FQNEAQ. With 5 bases clipped from V and 0 bases from J, the junction kept 9 bases outside the gene matches. The CDR3 DNA reads TGTGCCAGCAGCCTCACCGCCGGGACAGGGGCGAACACCGGGGAGCTGTTTTTT. Translated, it gives CASSLTAGTGANTGELFF.

This chain joins TRBV28 and TRBJ2-7; 7 bases line up with TRBD1. The CDR3 is 14 amino acids. Trimming at V came to 5 bases and at J to 2 bases, leaving 6 bases not matched to a gene. Germline CDR1 MDHEN, CDR2 SYDVKM. CDR3 protein: CASSRAGGTYEQYV. CDR3 sequence (DNA): TGTGCCAGCAGTAGGGCAGGGGGAACCTACGAGCAGTACGTC.

Concerning this clone itself: At one end, the junction sequence differs from germline, possibly due to a read error. The V gene is TRBV2, the J gene TRBJ1-2, with 8 bases lining up with TRBD1. The CDR3 consists of 12 residues. Per the germline V gene, CDR1 is SNHLY and CDR2 is FYNNEI. CDR3: CASSERDRQPVF. The CDR3 DNA follows: TGTGCCAGCAGTGAAAGGGACAGGCAACCTGTATTC.

The rearrangement uses TRBV4-1 and TRBJ1-2; D unclear. The CDR3 runs 12 residues. The V gene's germline CDR1 is MGHRA and CDR2 YSYEKL. Trimming pared 0 bases from V and 8 bases from J, leaving 7 bases between. CDR3 residues: CASSQEQRGYTF. The DNA of the CDR3 is TGCGCCAGCAGCCAAGAACAGAGGGGCTACACCTTC.

The table lists this clone with a count of one. V gene TRBV19 combines with J gene TRBJ2-4; 10 bases are shared with TRBD1. J lost 2 bases, V lost 5 bases, and 6 bases had no gene match. The CDR3 totals 16 residues. Germline CDR1 and CDR2: LNHDA and SQIVND (reference sequence). The CDR3 sequence: CASSSGTGVSKNIQYF. Written as DNA, the CDR3 is TGTGCCAGTAGTTCAGGGACAGGGGTGTCCAAAAACATTCAGTACTTC.

J is TRBJ2-7 and V is TRBV28; maybe TRBD2 (5 bases). The CDR3 is 13 amino acids. Germline CDR1 is MDHEN and CDR2 is SYDVKM. The chain's CDR3 is CASSLTEVLGWDV. The CDR3 DNA is TGTGCCAGCAGTTTAACGGAGGTGTTGGGTTGGGACGTC.

This rearrangement joins TRBV30 to TRBJ1-1, with D maybe TRBD1 (6 bases). V was cut by 2 bases and J by 0 bases, with 10 bases left in between. CDR3 length: 14 residues. In germline, CDR1 is GTSNPN, CDR2 SVGIG (reference sequence). CDR3: CAWSRDIMNTEAFF. In DNA, the CDR3 is TGTGCCTGGAGTAGGGACATAATGAACACTGAAGCTTTCTTT.

The sample holds one count of this clone. Other nucleotide sequences in the sample specify the same CDR3. The CDR3 reads CASSSGGSGANVLTF. CDR3 DNA: TGCGCCAGCAGCTCCGGAGGCTCTGGGGCCAACGTCCTGACTTTC. The V call is TRBV5-1, the J call TRBJ2-6; the D gene is possibly TRBD2 (5 bases). The length of the CDR3 is 15 residues. V dropped 3 bases and J dropped 0 bases, with 7 bases sitting between them. The V gene's germline CDR1 is SGHRS and CDR2 YFSETQ.

This chain uses TRBV5-6 with TRBJ1-5; TRBD1 matches at 8 bases. V shed 4 bases, J shed 6 bases, and the junction held 9 bases outside the gene matches. CDR3 size: 15 residues. Germline assignment: CDR1 SGHDT and CDR2 YYEEEE. The CDR3 loop is CASSPWTGSSQPQHF. CDR3 sequence (DNA): TGTGCCAGCAGCCCTTGGACAGGGTCTTCTCAGCCCCAGCATTTT.

J is TRBJ2-7 and V is TRBV6-5; no firm D call. Trimming took 8 bases from V and 6 from J, leaving 11 bases between them. The CDR3 sequence is 11 residues long. Germline V gene sequence: CDR1 MNHEY, CDR2 SVGAGI. CDR3 amino acids: CASQHRSEQYV. The CDR3 DNA sequence: TGTGCCAGCCAGCATCGGAGCGAGCAGTACGTC.

The chain has TRBV6-5 and TRBJ2-5, with D possibly matching TRBD2 (5 bases). The V gene's germline CDR1 is MNHEY and CDR2 SVGAGI. There are 14 residues in the CDR3. V was trimmed by 2 bases and J by 2 bases, leaving 9 bases between them. The chain's CDR3 is CASSYGRTQETQYF. CDR3 DNA: TGTGCCAGCAGTTACGGACGGACTCAAGAGACCCAGTACTTC.

V is TRBV6-5 and J is TRBJ1-2, with D perhaps matching TRBD1 (5 bases). The CDR3 covers 15 residues. The germline CDR1 and CDR2 sequences are MNHEY and SVGAGI. Trimming took off 6 bases at V and 5 bases at J, with 19 bases between the two ends. CDR3 nucleotides: TGTGCCAGCAGCCCCCGGAAGTCGGGGACTTATGGCTACACCTTC. Amino acids: CASSPRKSGTYGYTF.

This chain links TRBV7-2 with TRBJ1-4, with TRBD1 identical over 8 bases. V was pared by 4 bases and J by 8 bases, with 9 bases of the junction left unmatched. CDR1 is SGHTA, CDR2 FQGNSA, per germline. The CDR3 totals 15 residues. Written as DNA, the CDR3 is TGTGCCAGCAGCTCGGCGCAGGGGGCGCGGGAAAAACTGTTTTTT. The encoded protein is CASSSAQGAREKLFF.

This sequence joins TRBV7-3 and TRBJ2-3; maybe TRBD2 (7 bases). Trimming left V 5 bases short and J 2 bases short, with 17 bases between. The CDR3 sequence is 16 residues long. Looked up from germline, CDR1 is SGHTA and CDR2 is FQGTGA. CDR3 sequence: CASSPGVRGPTDTQYF. CDR3 coding DNA: TGTGCCAGCAGCCCTGGGGTGCGGGGGCCCACAGATACGCAGTATTTT.

The gene calls are TRBV5-8 and TRBJ1-1, with D possibly TRBD1 on 5 matching bases. Trimming took 2 bases from V and 6 from J, leaving 11 bases between them. The CDR3 spans 13 residues. From germline, CDR1 is SGHTS and CDR2 YDEGEE. CDR3 in DNA: TGTGCCAGCAGCTTTTATCTGACAGCTGAAGCTTTCTTT. The encoded protein is CASSFYLTAEAFF.

The chain carries TRBV6-2 or TRBV6-3 and TRBJ1-1; no firm D call. Between the trimmed V and J ends, which lost 2 bases and 3 bases, there was a span of 10 bases. The CDR3 sequence is 14 residues long. The V gene's germline CDR1 is MNHEY and CDR2 SVGEGT. For the CDR3, the DNA is TGTGCCAGCAGTTACAGTCCACATGACACTGAAGCTTTCTTT. Encoded protein: CASSYSPHDTEAFF.

The chain carries TRBV6-6 and TRBJ1-6; D is unclear. V was shortened by 2 bases and J by 17 bases, with 16 bases between the two germline ends. Germline CDR1 is MNHNY and CDR2 is SVGAGI (reference sequence). The CDR3 totals 13 residues. In DNA form, the CDR3 reads TGTGCCAGCAGTTACGGTACCGACTCCCGGGTCCACTTT. It encodes CASSYGTDSRVHF.

V gene TRBV5-1 combines with J gene TRBJ2-1; no definite D call. The V end lost 4 bases, the J end lost 0 bases, and 5 bases lay between the germline ends. The germline gives CDR1 SGHRS, CDR2 YFSETQ. The CDR3 loop spans 13 amino acids. The CDR3 DNA follows: TGCGCCAGCAGCCCAAGCTCCTACAATGAGCAGTTCTTC. Translated, it gives CASSPSSYNEQFF.

The chain employs TRBV9 and TRBJ1-1; the D gene is possibly TRBD1 (5 bases). V dropped 3 bases and J dropped 5 bases, with 11 bases sitting between them. This CDR3 region has 13 residues. CDR1 SGDLS and CDR2 YYNGEE come from the germline V gene. The DNA of the CDR3 is TGTGCCAGCAGCGGAACTCAGGGTACTGAAGCTTTCTTT. Residues: CASSGTQGTEAFF.

The CDR3 spells CASSPTGVSDTQYF. The CDR3 nucleotides read TGTGCCAGCAGCCCTACAGGGGTTTCAGATACGCAGTATTTT. The chain recombines TRBV3-1 (or the pseudogene TRBV3-2) with TRBJ2-3; 7 bases are a match to TRBD1. The CDR3 extends over 14 amino acids. The trim removed 4 bases at V and 4 bases at J, leaving 5 bases unmatched. Germline CDR1 reads LGHDT; CDR2 reads YNNKEL (reference sequence).

This sequence joins TRBV28 and TRBJ2-7; 8 nucleotides line up with TRBD2. The CDR3 totals 16 residues. Germline V gene lookup returns CDR1 MDHEN and CDR2 SYDVKM. V dropped 7 bases and J dropped 3; count of bases not matched to a gene: 14. CDR3: CASTSGGRGKNYEQYV. CDR3 nucleotide sequence: TGTGCCAGCACCTCGGGGGGGCGGGGAAAAAACTACGAGCAGTACGTC.